The source of this T cell receptor beta chain is a study of PD-L1 blockade in urothelial cancer (dated by TCRdb to the late 2010s). The study in broad terms: All patients started therapy around 2014 and received atezolizumab 1,200 mg intravenously every 3 weeks. About nine tenths of the roughly 30 patients were males with bladder-origin urothelial cancer, and about 65% of the 29 reported a prior smoking history. An ECOG performance status of 0 or 1 was recorded for the patients, and 0 to 3 prior chemotherapy regimens had been received by the patients. Blood samples were analyzed 3 weeks after the start of treatment (second dose) and 6 weeks after the start of treatment. Blood samples gave median yields of approximately 130,000 T cells and over 80,000 unique TCRs, along with a median clonality of 0.080. The study was an exploratory multi-omic analysis of somatic, immune and clinical correlates of response to PD-L1 blockade with atezolizumab in urothelial cancer. TCR sequencing covered pretreatment tumor samples and matched, serially collected peripheral blood taken before and after atezolizumab treatment. Durable clinical benefit was defined as a progression-free survival longer than 6 months, and TCR features were additionally tested against progression-free survival and overall survival. In the same patients, whole exome sequencing and RNA sequencing of pretreatment tumors were performed in addition to TCR sequencing. Durable clinical benefit was achieved by nine patients and was not achieved by 20 patients. Approximately 30 patients had pretreatment blood TCR-seq, some 25 had at least one posttreatment blood collection, and some 25 had tumor TCR-seq. Study-wide conclusions, independent of this receptor: A pretreatment peripheral blood TCR clonality below the median was linked to improved progression-free and overall survival. Patients with durable benefit showed greater expansion of tumor-associated TCR clones in peripheral blood 3 weeks after starting treatment (n of about 20, p = 0.022). Because of the small sample size (n ≈ 28) and the many exploratory analyses performed, the results are intended to be regarded as hypothesis-generating.

A cohort of about 30 patients with locally advanced or metastatic urothelial carcinoma, treated at Memorial Sloan Kettering on a trial protocol, was included. Peripheral blood mononuclear cells were collected from each patient pretreatment and during treatment, giving between 1 and 8 total time points per patient. The Qiagen DNeasy Blood extraction kit was used to purify genomic DNA from total PBMCs and from tumor samples. PBMCs were collected pretreatment and during treatment, and were isolated and stored as previously described. The CDR3 runs 14 amino acids, cysteine and phenylalanine included. Left in the record is the CDR3 DNA by itself, 42 bases read in frame from the first base. V sheds 3 bases and J sheds 6 bases, leaving 18 bases between their ends. The germline V gene (reference sequence) provides CDR1 GTSNPN and CDR2 SVGIG. This clone has only one observation. Its binding antigen is unknown. Per-base qualities were not stored, and no clone one base away is much larger.

Synthetic TCR analog templates were spiked into each PCR to estimate absolute template abundance from read counts. The immunoSEQ assay used bias-controlled V and J gene primers to amplify TCRbeta CDR3 regions from genomic DNA. Rearranged TCRbeta segments were sequenced at approximately 20X coverage. The original pipeline was this. Clustering was used to correct sequencing errors, and CDR3s were annotated against IMGT so that V, D and J genes could be assigned. Only productive TCRbeta rearrangements were used in downstream analyses, excluding out-of-frame or stop-codon sequences. Clonality was calculated as one minus the Shannon entropy normalized by the log of the number of unique productive sequences. Clones differing between time points or between blood and tumor were identified using Fisher's exact test with Benjamini-Hochberg correction, with an adjusted p below 0.01 applied as the threshold. TCRdb mirrors the immuneACCESS table, restricted to in-frame sequences. Some clones are absent from its copies; in checked studies, under half trace to an unresolved V gene, and the reason for the others is unknown. D and trimming come from the DNA, and the V and J calls and clone size come from that table. Here the sample has 85,000 to 130,000 clones; around 90% occur a single time. In total, the top ten clones hold approximately 1% of the sample.

This sample comprised PBMCs, obtained around atezolizumab (anti-PD-L1) treatment. Here the chain combines TRBV30 and TRBJ2-7; TRBD2 could be the D gene, as 6 bases match. This sequence originates from a woman of 80 years or more with urothelial cancer. The CDR3 is CAWSIGGVSGEQYF. The base sequence is TGTGCCTGGAGCATCGGGGGAGTGTCGGGCGAGCAGTACTTC.